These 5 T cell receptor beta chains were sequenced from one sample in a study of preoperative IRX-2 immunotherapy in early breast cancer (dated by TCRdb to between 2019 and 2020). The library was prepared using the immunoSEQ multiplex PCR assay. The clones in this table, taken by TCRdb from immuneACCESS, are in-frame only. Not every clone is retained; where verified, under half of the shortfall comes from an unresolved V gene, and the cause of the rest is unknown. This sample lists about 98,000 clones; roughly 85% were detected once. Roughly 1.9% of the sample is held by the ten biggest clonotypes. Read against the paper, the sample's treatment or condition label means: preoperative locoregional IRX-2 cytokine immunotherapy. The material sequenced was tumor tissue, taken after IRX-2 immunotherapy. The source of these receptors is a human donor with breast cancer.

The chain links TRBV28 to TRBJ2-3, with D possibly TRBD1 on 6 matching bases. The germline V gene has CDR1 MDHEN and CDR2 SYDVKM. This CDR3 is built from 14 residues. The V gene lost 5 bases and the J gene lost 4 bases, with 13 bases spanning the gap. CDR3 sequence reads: CASSPQGRPDTQYF. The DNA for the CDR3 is TGTGCCAGCAGTCCTCAGGGGCGGCCAGATACGCAGTATTTT. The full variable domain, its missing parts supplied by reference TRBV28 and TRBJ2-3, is DVKVTQSSRYLVKRTGEKVFLECVQDMDHENMFWYRQDPGLGLRLIYFSYDVKMKEKGDIPEGYSVSREKKERFSLILESASTNQTSMYLCASSPQGRPDTQYFGPGTRLTVL.

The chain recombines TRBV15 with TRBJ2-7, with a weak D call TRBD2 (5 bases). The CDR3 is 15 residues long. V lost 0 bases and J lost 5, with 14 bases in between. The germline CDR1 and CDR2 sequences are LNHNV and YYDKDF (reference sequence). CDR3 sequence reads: CATSRDRGLRDEQYF. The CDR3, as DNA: TGTGCCACCAGCAGAGATCGTGGTCTGCGGGACGAGCAGTACTTC.

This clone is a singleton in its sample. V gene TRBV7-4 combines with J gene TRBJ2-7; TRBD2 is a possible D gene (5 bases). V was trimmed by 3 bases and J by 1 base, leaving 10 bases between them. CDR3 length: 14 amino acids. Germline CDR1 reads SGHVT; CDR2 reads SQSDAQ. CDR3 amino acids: CASSFGPGSYEQYF. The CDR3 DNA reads TGTGCCAGCAGCTTCGGTCCGGGGTCCTACGAGCAGTACTTC.

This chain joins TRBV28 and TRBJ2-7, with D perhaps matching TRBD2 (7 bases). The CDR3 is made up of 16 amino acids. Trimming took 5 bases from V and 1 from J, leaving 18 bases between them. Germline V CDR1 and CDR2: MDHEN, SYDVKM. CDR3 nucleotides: TGTGCCAGCAGTCCCCCTGGAGGGGGGGGATCCTACGAGCAGTACTTC. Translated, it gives CASSPPGGGGSYEQYF.

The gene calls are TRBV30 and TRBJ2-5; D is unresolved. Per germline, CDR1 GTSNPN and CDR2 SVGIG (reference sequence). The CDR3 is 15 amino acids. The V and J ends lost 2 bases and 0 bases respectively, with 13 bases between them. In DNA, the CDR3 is TGTGCCTGGAGTCGCCTTGACGGATACCAAGAGACCCAGTACTTC. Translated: CAWSRLDGYQETQYF.